Sequencing of this T cell receptor (beta chain) was carried out in a study of blood T cell repertoires in COVID-19. Original processing methods: Counts of nucleated cells, estimated from reference gene primer amplification, were obtained. Profiled with immunoSEQ multiplex PCR; TCRdb holds only in-frame clones, not every one. V and J calls and clone size are given by that table; D and trimming were obtained from the DNA. This repertoire shows about 300,000 clones, around 89% found once; its top ten account for 1.6%. This CDR3 has 15 amino acids. In germline, CDR1 is MGHRA, CDR2 YSYEKL. J was trimmed by 6 bases and V by 7 bases; bases with no gene match: 9.

The TCR comes from a woman aged 25 to 39 with COVID-19, enrolled during active disease. This sequence joins TRBV4-1 and TRBJ2-1; 10 nucleotides match TRBD2. Sequencing was carried out using peripheral blood. The CDR3 spells CASKSLAGGFNEQFF. CDR3 coding DNA: TGCGCCAGCAAATCATTAGCGGGGGGTTTCAATGAGCAGTTCTTC.